One and the same sample provided the 20 T cell receptor beta chains below, sequenced in a study of CD8 T cells in ankylosing spondylitis (dated by TCRdb to 2016 to 2017). For these TCRs, the target antigens are not known. The study at large found these results: A TCR beta motif made up of several highly homologous amino acid variants appeared to be characteristic of blood from ankylosing spondylitis patients.

Library preparation used 5' RACE. Sequencing was carried out with an Illumina HiSeq 2500. TCRdb applied fastp at Q25 and MiXCR to the public reads, then kept only in-frame beta chains. One record per CDR3 amino acid sequence lists the most common genes and DNA. The sample contains 700,000 to 850,000 distinct CDR3 sequences, approximately 10% of them found a single time. About 0.5% of the sample belongs to the ten largest clones. The sample was blood, either unsorted or a sorted T cell fraction (not recorded which). The origin of the receptors is a male donor with ankylosing spondylitis.

This clonotype turned up a few times. The chain recombines TRBV7-3 with TRBJ2-1; maybe TRBD2 (7 bases). V shed 2 bases and J shed 2 bases, with 13 bases lying between them. Germline loops: CDR1 SGHTA, CDR2 FQGTGA. This CDR3 region has 16 residues. CDR3 nucleotides: TGTGCCAGCAGCTTACTTGGGGGGGGCACCTACAATGAGCAGTTCTTC. It translates to CASSLLGGGTYNEQFF.

The chain joins TRBV20-1 to TRBJ2-3; the match to TRBD2 covers 7 bases. This CDR3 contains 14 residues. V was pared by 6 bases and J by 0 bases, with 6 bases of the junction left unmatched. CDR1 and CDR2 (germline): DFQATT, SNEGSKA (reference sequence). Here the CDR3 reads CSAARAGSTDTQYF. Here the CDR3 DNA reads TGCAGTGCGGCGCGAGCGGGAAGCACAGATACGCAGTATTTT.

This clonotype was observed a handful of times. This chain connects TRBV20-1 to TRBJ2-2, with D tentatively TRBD1 (5 bases). V dropped 0 bases and J dropped 1 base, with 12 bases sitting between them. Per the germline V gene, CDR1 is DFQATT and CDR2 is SNEGSKA (reference sequence). The CDR3 has 16 amino acids. CDR3: CSARDGRGVNTGELFF. The CDR3 coding sequence is TGCAGTGCTAGAGATGGTAGGGGCGTGAACACCGGGGAGCTGTTTTTT.

This clonotype occurred a few times. The chain links TRBV4-3 to TRBJ2-3; TRBD2 agrees at 9 bases. The CDR3 is made up of 17 amino acids. V lost 0 bases, J lost 4 bases, and 8 bases stayed unmatched. Germline V gene sequence: CDR1 LGHNA, CDR2 YSLEER. The CDR3 region has the DNA TGCGCCAGCAGCCAAGATCTCCCTAGCGGGGAGCCAGATACGCAGTATTTT. This translates into CASSQDLPSGEPDTQYF.

The V gene is TRBV7-9, the J gene TRBJ2-5, with D uncertain. V lost 3 bases, J lost 2 bases, and 16 bases lay in between. This CDR3 has 16 amino acids. CDR1 and CDR2 from the germline V gene are SEHNR and FQNEAQ (reference sequence). For the CDR3, the DNA is TGTGCCAGCAGCTTGGGGATGGGCCTTAATCAAGAGACCCAGTACTTC. This sequence encodes CASSLGMGLNQETQYF. Supplemented by reference TRBV7-9 and TRBJ2-5, the full variable domain reads DTGVSQNPRHKITKRGQNVTFRCDPISEHNRLYWYRQTLGQGPEFLTYFQNEAQLEKSRLLSDRFSAERPKGSFSTLEIQRTEQGDSAMYLCASSLGMGLNQETQYFGPGTRLLVL.

This clonotype has only a few counts. The genes are TRBV7-2 and TRBJ2-3, with D possibly being TRBD1 (6 bases). Germline assignment: CDR1 SGHTA and CDR2 FQGNSA. Trimming removed 5 bases from V and 9 bases from J, with 15 bases in between. This CDR3 comprises 13 residues. The DNA for the CDR3 is TGTGCCAGCAGCCTGGACAGTTTAAACACGCAGTATTTT. Its protein product is CASSLDSLNTQYF.

The chain is built from TRBV14 and TRBJ2-1, with 10 positions matching TRBD2. Germline V lookup: CDR1 SGHDN, CDR2 FVKESK. This CDR3 spans 16 amino acids. Germline trimming cut 0 bases from V and 6 bases from J; bases unmatched to any gene: 5. This chain's CDR3 is CASSQDQLAGANEQFF. The CDR3 region has the DNA TGTGCCAGCAGCCAAGATCAGCTAGCGGGAGCCAATGAGCAGTTCTTC.

This clonotype came up many times. The chain has TRBV16 and TRBJ1-4; 10 nucleotides agree with TRBD1. The germline V gene has CDR1 KGHSY and CDR2 FQNENV. This CDR3 contains 15 residues. V shed 3 bases and J 6 bases; nucleotides not matched to a gene: 4. CDR3 residues: CASSHGDRGYEKLFF. The CDR3 DNA follows: TGTGCCAGCAGCCACGGGGACAGGGGCTATGAAAAACTGTTTTTT.

This clonotype was found a few times. The V call is TRBV7-3, the J call TRBJ1-1, with a possible D match to TRBD1 (6 bases). CDR3 length equals 14 residues. Per germline, CDR1 SGHTA and CDR2 FQGTGA. The V end lost 5 bases, the J end lost 4 bases, and 14 bases lay between the germline ends. In DNA form, the CDR3 reads TGTGCCAGCAGCCTTGCAGGGGATAGCACTGAAGCTTTCTTT. Translation gives CASSLAGDSTEAFF.

The chain recombines TRBV4-1 with TRBJ2-3; no definite D call. The CDR3 runs 16 residues. V was clipped by 2 bases and J by 1 base, with 13 bases between them. CDR1 is MGHRA and CDR2 is YSYEKL in the germline V gene. CDR3 protein: CASSQTGFGRTDTQYF. The CDR3 DNA is TGCGCCAGCAGCCAAACCGGGTTTGGTCGCACAGATACGCAGTATTTT.

At least ten counts were recorded for this clonotype. The J gene is TRBJ1-1, the V gene TRBV5-1; D perhaps matches TRBD1 (5 bases). With 4 bases removed from V and 1 base from J, the gap between germline ends came to 8 bases. This CDR3 has 13 residues. In germline, CDR1 is SGHRS, CDR2 YFSETQ. The CDR3 DNA is TGCGCCAGCAGCGATGACAGGAACACTGAAGCTTTCTTT. This translates into CASSDDRNTEAFF. The full variable domain, rest sourced from reference TRBV5-1 and TRBJ1-1, is KAGVTQTPRYLIKTRGQQVTLSCSPISGHRSVSWYQQTPGQGLQFLFEYFSETQRNKGNFPGRFSGRQFSNSRSEMNVSTLELGDSALYLCASSDDRNTEAFFGQGTRLTVV.

The rearrangement links TRBV6-1 to TRBJ1-1; no clear D. Between the trimmed V and J ends, which lost 3 bases and 1 base, there was a span of 6 bases. The CDR3 spans 13 residues. CDR1 is MNHNS, CDR2 SASEGT, per germline. DNA for the CDR3: TGTGCCAGCAGTGATACACAGAACACTGAAGCTTTCTTT. Translating it yields CASSDTQNTEAFF.

This chain connects TRBV7-3 to TRBJ2-2, with 7 bases aligning to TRBD1. Germline values: CDR1 SGHTA, CDR2 FQGTGA. The CDR3 is made up of 15 amino acids. V was pared by 5 bases and J by 7 bases, with 10 bases of the junction left unmatched. CDR3 coding DNA: TGTGCCAGCAGCCCTGACAGGGATAGTATCGGGGAGCTGTTTTTT. Amino acids: CASSPDRDSIGELFF. Full variable domain (outside the CDR3, taken from reference TRBV7-3 and TRBJ2-2): GAGVSQTPSNKVTEKGKYVELRCDPISGHTALYWYRQSLGQGPEFLIYFQGTGAADDSGLPNDRFFAVRPEGSVSTLKIQRTERGDSAVYLCASSPDRDSIGELFFGEGSRLTVL.

A few counts support this clonotype. The chain recombines TRBV27 with TRBJ2-1; TRBD2 agrees at 15 bases. This CDR3 comprises 20 residues. V trimming: 1 base; J trimming: 4 bases; junction bases outside the gene matches: 11. CDR1 MNHEY and CDR2 SMNVEV come from the germline V gene (reference sequence). The CDR3 bases are TGTGCCAGCAGTTTATTTGGACTAGCGGGAGGGTTACGTGTTTACAATGAGCAGTTCTTC. It codes for CASSLFGLAGGLRVYNEQFF.

This clonotype was observed many times. The chain is built from TRBV20-1 and TRBJ2-7; TRBD1 might be the D (6 bases). V lost 3 bases, J lost 4 bases, and 10 bases lay in between. Germline assignment: CDR1 DFQATT and CDR2 SNEGSKA (reference sequence). The CDR3 extends over 12 amino acids. CDR3 in amino acids: CSASGTLYEQYF. CDR3 nucleotides: TGCAGTGCTAGTGGGACACTATACGAGCAGTACTTC.

The CDR3 is CASSQDWGQSYEQYF. CDR3 sequence (DNA): TGCGCCAGCAGCCAAGATTGGGGACAGTCCTACGAGCAGTACTTC. This chain uses TRBV4-3 with TRBJ2-7, with 7 bases aligning to TRBD1. The CDR3 is 15 residues long. Trimming at V came to 0 bases and at J to 1 base, leaving 3 bases not matched to a gene. Germline CDR1 is LGHNA and CDR2 is YSLEER.

In regard to this clonotype: A much bigger clone sits one base away, suggesting this may be a read error. This chain connects TRBV7-9 to TRBJ1-2, with D possibly TRBD1 on 5 matching bases. CDR3 length: 12 residues. Germline values: CDR1 SEHNR, CDR2 FQNEAQ (reference sequence). In nucleotides, the CDR3 is TGTGCCAGCGGGGGACCTAACTATGGCCACACCTTC. This translates into CASGGPNYGHTF.

This clonotype has ten or more counts. The chain carries TRBV27 and TRBJ2-5; D is unresolved. With 3 bases removed from V and 5 bases from J, the gap between germline ends came to 10 bases. The CDR3 is 13 residues long. Germline V gene sequence: CDR1 MNHEY, CDR2 SMNVEV (reference sequence). CDR3 nucleotides: TGTGCCAGCAGTTTTGGTGGCGTTGAGACCCAGTACTTC. Translated: CASSFGGVETQYF.

This clonotype was seen a few times. The rearrangement joins TRBV18 to TRBJ2-1; tentative D call: TRBD2 (5 bases). In germline, CDR1 is KGHSH, CDR2 LQKENI. Trimming removed 1 base from V and 4 bases from J, with 8 bases in between. CDR3 length: 14 residues. The CDR3 coding sequence is TGTGCCAGCTCACCACTAGCGAGTTACAATGAGCAGTTCTTC. Protein sequence: CASSPLASYNEQFF.

In its sample, this clonotype was seen a few times. One end of the junction fails to match germline, which may point to a read error. The chain joins TRBV6-5 to TRBJ2-2; D gene ambiguous. The CDR3 sequence is 15 residues long. Per the germline V gene, CDR1 is MNHEY and CDR2 is SVGAGI. The CDR3 DNA sequence: TGTGCCAGCAGTTACAATCGGCAGAACACCGTGGAGCTGTTTTTT. This gives the protein CASSYNRQNTVELFF.